This T cell receptor beta chain stems from a study of metastatic and nonmetastatic thyroid tumors (dated by TCRdb to 2020 to 2021). Describing the broader study: Repertoires were compared across peripheral blood and tumor or nodule tissue samples from malignant and benign thyroid patients.

Overall study outcomes, separate from this receptor: TCR beta diversity was reported as significantly higher in malignant tumors than in benign nodules, in both blood and tumor samples.

Libraries were constructed by PCR. Sequenced using an Illumina HiSeq 4000. The TCR beta-chain CDR3 region of each patient was profiled by high-throughput sequencing. On the study's bioinformatics: The researchers built a classifier to tell apart papillary thyroid cancer patients with distant metastasis, based on CDR3 differences among clinicopathological groups. The Shannon index was used to measure repertoire diversity, and the Morisita-Horn index was used to measure how similar tumor and blood repertoires were. The raw public data were reprocessed by TCRdb itself: fastp quality trimming at Q25, MiXCR clonotype calling, in-frame beta chains only. TCRdb, not the authors, supplied the V and J calls. Across this sample there are 35,000 to 45,000 clones, with over 10% seen only once. 9% of the sample rests with the top ten. No patient had received any treatment before thyroid surgery. Using T-cell receptor beta sequencing, the researchers looked back retrospectively at clinical samples from patients, gathered between the early 2010s and the late 2010s.

This clone showed up many times. Its antigen specificity is not known. No base quality values were provided; no much bigger clone lies one nucleotide off. CDR1 SGHRS and CDR2 YFSETQ were looked up in the germline V gene. The CDR3 numbers 15 residues from cysteine through phenylalanine. The retained sequence is limited to the CDR3, 45 bases, with the frame set at the first base. V is clipped by 0 bases and J by 2 bases, and the sequence between their germline boundaries is 12 bases long. The chain is encoded by TRBV5-1 joined to TRBJ2-7; too little of a D gene remains to name it. The receptor's source is a male donor with papillary thyroid cancer or a benign thyroid nodule (not recorded which). Some clones in this sample may be carry-over from other donors' samples. Sample: blood. The DNA sequence is as follows: TGCGCCAGCAGCTTGGAGGGCGGTAGTCCCTACGAGCAGTACTTC. Translated, it reads CASSLEGGSPYEQYF.